Each of the 27 T cell receptor beta chains below was sequenced from the same sample in a study of shared clonotypes between healthy human individuals. Here immunoSEQ multiplex PCR was the method, and the copy in TCRdb shows in-frame clones only, minus some. The data contain about 1.1 million clones, around 78% of them singletons. Sequencing input: memory CD4+ T cells from PBMCs. Subset in this sample: CD45RA-negative fraction. Every receptor here comes from a man younger than 30 in good health. Some clones in this sample may be carry-over from other donors' samples.

This chain connects TRBV30 to TRBJ1-4, with 11 bases that match TRBD1. J lost 5 bases, V lost 3 bases, and 2 bases had no gene match. Germline V gene sequence: CDR1 GTSNPN, CDR2 SVGIG (reference sequence). This CDR3 comprises 14 residues. Here the CDR3 reads CAWRGQGGNEKLFF. The CDR3 nucleotides are TGTGCCTGGAGGGGACAGGGGGGAAATGAAAAACTGTTTTTT.

The J gene is TRBJ2-1, the V gene TRBV30, with unresolved D. Trimming took off 3 bases at V and 5 bases at J, with 14 bases between the two ends. This CDR3 comprises 14 residues. The germline V gene encodes CDR1 GTSNPN and CDR2 SVGIG (reference sequence). CDR3 DNA: TGTGCCTGGAGGTGGGCCCACACGGACAATGAGCAGTTCTTC. This encodes CAWRWAHTDNEQFF.

The rearrangement uses TRBV5-8 and TRBJ2-3, with 8 bases fitting TRBD2. Germline V lookup: CDR1 SGHTS, CDR2 YDEGEE. Germline trimming cut 2 bases from V and 1 base from J; bases unmatched to any gene: 3. CDR3 length: 15 residues. CDR3 in amino acids: CASSFGSGGTDTQYF. As DNA, the CDR3 is TGTGCCAGCAGCTTCGGTAGCGGGGGCACAGATACGCAGTATTTT. The complete variable domain, with remaining parts taken from reference TRBV5-8 and TRBJ2-3, reads EAGVTQSPTHLIKTRGQQATLRCSPISGHTSVYWYQQALGLGLQFLLWYDEGEERNRGNFPPRFSGRQFPNYSSELNVNALELEDSALYLCASSFGSGGTDTQYFGPGTRLTVL.

The V gene is TRBV5-6, the J gene TRBJ2-7; unclear D gene. V was trimmed by 4 bases and J by 3 bases, leaving 11 bases between them. CDR1 and CDR2 (germline): SGHDT, YYEEEE. The CDR3 covers 13 residues. The CDR3 region has the DNA TGTGCCAGCAGCCCACGCAGAAACTACGAGCAGTACTTC. It is translated as CASSPRRNYEQYF.

In this sample, this clone turned up once. The V gene is TRBV5-1, the J gene TRBJ1-1, with D possibly TRBD1 on 5 matching bases. Trimming removed 3 bases at V and 5 bases at J, with 14 bases between. CDR3 size: 14 residues. From germline, CDR1 is SGHRS and CDR2 YFSETQ. The chain's CDR3 is CASSSLIQGTEAFF. CDR3 sequence (DNA): TGCGCCAGCAGCTCTCTAATTCAGGGTACTGAAGCTTTCTTT.

V is TRBV5-1 and J is TRBJ2-5, with no clear D. The CDR3 has 14 residues. Germline V gene data show CDR1 as SGHRS and CDR2 as YFSETQ. Trimming took off 1 base at V and 5 bases at J, with 12 bases between the two ends. CDR3 sequence: CASSLPGAEETQYF. In nucleotides, the CDR3 is TGCGCCAGCAGCTTGCCGGGTGCGGAGGAGACCCAGTACTTC.

V usage is TRBV29-1 and J usage is TRBJ1-1; possibly TRBD1 for D (5 bases). V was clipped by 7 bases and J by 0 bases, with 15 bases between them. Germline loops: CDR1 SQVTM, CDR2 ANQGSEA. CDR3 length: 14 amino acids. In DNA, the CDR3 is TGCAGCGGGCAGGTAGGGGCTATGAACACTGAAGCTTTCTTT. This gives the protein CSGQVGAMNTEAFF.

The gene calls are TRBV30 and TRBJ2-5; 9 bases are a match to TRBD1. The germline V gene encodes CDR1 GTSNPN and CDR2 SVGIG (reference sequence). The CDR3 has 13 residues. After removal of 5 bases from V and 7 bases from J, the junction contained 8 bases not matched to a gene. The CDR3 coding sequence is TGTGCCTGGGACCGGGACAGGGAGGGGACCCAGTACTTC. It yields the protein CAWDRDREGTQYF.

Here the CDR3 DNA reads TGTGCCAGCAGGCTTACGAGGTATGGGAACACCATATATTTT. Amino acid sequence: CASRLTRYGNTIYF. This chain connects TRBV6-1 to TRBJ1-3; D is unclear. The V and J ends lost 6 bases and 7 bases respectively, with 16 bases between them. Germline CDR1 reads MNHNS; CDR2 reads SASEGT. The length of the CDR3 is 14 residues.

The rearrangement links TRBV5-6 to TRBJ1-2; D is unresolved. Looked up from germline, CDR1 is SGHDT and CDR2 is YYEEEE. CDR3 length equals 13 residues. Between the trimmed V and J ends, which lost 4 bases and 1 base, there was a span of 8 bases. CDR3 amino acids: CASSAQLNYGYTF. The CDR3 bases are TGTGCCAGCAGCGCACAGCTTAACTATGGCTACACCTTC. The whole variable domain, remainder taken from reference TRBV5-6 and TRBJ1-2, is DAGVTQSPTHLIKTRGQQVTLRCSPKSGHDTVSWYQQALGQGPQFIFQYYEEEERQRGNFPDRFSGHQFPNYSSELNVNALLLGDSALYLCASSAQLNYGYTFGSGTRLTVV.

This sequence joins TRBV19 and TRBJ1-2; no reliable D call. CDR1 is LNHDA and CDR2 is SQIVND in the germline V gene (reference sequence). The CDR3 has 14 residues. V was clipped by 2 bases and J by 5 bases, with 12 bases between them. As DNA, the CDR3 is TGTGCCAGTAGTATATCCCCGGCATCTTATGGCTACACCTTC. Translating gives CASSISPASYGYTF.

This rearrangement joins TRBV5-4 to TRBJ2-7; no reliable D call. Germline V gene lookup returns CDR1 SGHNT and CDR2 YYREEE (reference sequence). V lost 0 bases to trimming and J lost 6 bases, with 10 bases between them. This CDR3 spans 13 amino acids. CDR3 loop: CASSLGHKGEQYF. The CDR3 nucleotides are TGTGCCAGCAGCTTGGGTCACAAGGGCGAGCAGTACTTC.

CDR3 amino acids: CASSEQGNTGELFF. DNA for the CDR3: TGTGCCAGCAGCGAACAGGGAAACACCGGGGAGCTGTTTTTT. The chain links TRBV14 to TRBJ2-2; possible D gene TRBD1, 6 bases. The ends were cut back, 5 bases at V and 2 bases at J, with 9 bases in the middle. This CDR3 region has 14 residues. Germline V lookup: CDR1 SGHDN, CDR2 FVKESK.

The rearrangement uses TRBV9 and TRBJ2-7; maybe TRBD2 (5 bases). From germline, CDR1 is SGDLS and CDR2 YYNGEE. The V end lost 4 bases, the J end lost 1 base, and 12 bases lay between the germline ends. CDR3 size: 14 residues. The CDR3 DNA reads as TGTGCCAGCAGCCCGCATGAGGGTTCCTACGAGCAGTACTTC. Its protein product is CASSPHEGSYEQYF.

The rearrangement joins TRBV27 to TRBJ2-7; the D gene is possibly TRBD1 (5 bases). Per germline, CDR1 MNHEY and CDR2 SMNVEV (reference sequence). Trimming shortened V by 6 bases and J by 6 bases, and 18 bases separated the two germline ends. The CDR3 loop spans 14 amino acids. The CDR3 nucleotides are TGTGCCAGCAGCCCAGGGTTAGGGGCGGTCGAGCAGTACTTC. This gives the protein CASSPGLGAVEQYF.

This chain uses TRBV10-3 with TRBJ2-2, with a tentative D call TRBD2 (5 bases). The CDR3 sequence is 15 residues long. The germline V gene has CDR1 ENHRY and CDR2 SYGVKD. Deletions cut 0 bases from V and 6 bases from J, with 11 bases between. The CDR3 nucleotides read TGTGCCATCAGTGAGTCCTCCGGACTTCCCGGGGAGCTGTTTTTT. Its protein product is CAISESSGLPGELFF.

This chain connects TRBV27 to TRBJ1-5; the D gene is possibly TRBD1 (5 bases). This CDR3 has 15 amino acids. Germline CDR1 is MNHEY and CDR2 is SMNVEV (reference sequence). Trimming pared 5 bases from V and 4 bases from J, leaving 15 bases between. The CDR3 is CASSRDPGGNQPQHF. The CDR3 nucleotides read TGTGCCAGCAGTCGCGACCCGGGGGGGAATCAGCCCCAGCATTTT.

The chain employs TRBV18 and TRBJ2-2; TRBD2 is a possible D gene (6 bases). The V end was cut by 3 bases, the J end by 5 bases, with 13 bases between. Germline CDR1 KGHSH, CDR2 LQKENI. This CDR3 region has 15 residues. The CDR3 DNA is TGTGCCAGCTCACCTCTTCAGGAGGGGACCGGGGAGCTGTTTTTT. Protein: CASSPLQEGTGELFF.

The chain combines TRBV11-2 with TRBJ1-4; tentative D call: TRBD1 (6 bases). This CDR3 spans 15 amino acids. From germline, CDR1 is SGHAT and CDR2 FQNNGV. V lost 5 bases to trimming and J lost 8 bases, with 18 bases between them. The CDR3 DNA sequence: TGTGCCAGCAGCCATTGGACAGAAAGTGGGGAAAAACTGTTTTTT. The encoded protein is CASSHWTESGEKLFF.

CDR3 residues: CASRIGRYGYTF. The CDR3, as DNA: TGTGCCAGCAGAATTGGGCGGTATGGCTACACCTTC. The J gene is TRBJ1-2, the V gene TRBV28; D remains ambiguous. The CDR3 sequence is 12 residues long. From germline, CDR1 is MDHEN and CDR2 SYDVKM. The germline V and J ends were trimmed by 6 bases and 5 bases, with 10 bases remaining between them.

The chain has TRBV7-9 and TRBJ2-7; the D is unclear. The germline CDR1 and CDR2 sequences are SEHNR and FQNEAQ (reference sequence). Trimming took 1 base from V and 2 from J, leaving 6 bases between them. There are 13 residues in the CDR3. CDR3 amino acids: CASSLDGTYEQYF. The CDR3 bases are TGTGCCAGCAGCTTAGATGGGACCTACGAGCAGTACTTC.

The gene calls are TRBV14 and TRBJ2-7, with D tentatively TRBD1 (6 bases). Looked up from germline, CDR1 is SGHDN and CDR2 is FVKESK. The CDR3 is 16 residues long. The V end was cut by 1 base, the J end by 3 bases, with 16 bases between. DNA of the CDR3: TGTGCCAGCAGCCAAGTTGGAGCGATACAGGGCTACGAGCAGTACTTC. Its protein is CASSQVGAIQGYEQYF.

This clone was observed once. One end of the junction varies from germline; a read error may be responsible. J is TRBJ1-1 and V is TRBV5-1, with D possibly matching TRBD1 (5 bases). The CDR3 extends over 15 amino acids. Germline CDR1 and CDR2: SGHRS and YFSETQ. The CDR3, as DNA: TGCGCCAGCAGTTTGGAAGGGGCCCCGAACACTGAAGCTTTCTTT. Encoded protein: CASSLEGAPNTEAFF.

The J gene is TRBJ2-1, the V gene TRBV5-1; 13 nucleotides align to TRBD2. CDR3 length: 18 amino acids. The trim removed 5 bases at V and 4 bases at J, leaving 12 bases unmatched. Looked up from germline, CDR1 is SGHRS and CDR2 is YFSETQ. CDR3 amino acids: CASSGATSGRAQYNEQFF. The DNA for the CDR3 is TGCGCCAGCAGTGGAGCCACTAGCGGGAGGGCCCAGTACAATGAGCAGTTCTTC. Supplemented by reference TRBV5-1 and TRBJ2-1, the full variable domain reads KAGVTQTPRYLIKTRGQQVTLSCSPISGHRSVSWYQQTPGQGLQFLFEYFSETQRNKGNFPGRFSGRQFSNSRSEMNVSTLELGDSALYLCASSGATSGRAQYNEQFFGPGTRLTVL.

The genes are TRBV28 and TRBJ2-7, with 9 nucleotides matching TRBD1. Germline V CDR1 and CDR2: MDHEN, SYDVKM. CDR3 length equals 14 residues. The V and J ends lost 6 bases and 0 bases, in that order; junction bases with no gene match: 3. This chain's CDR3 is CASSPGQGSYEQYF. The CDR3 region has the DNA TGTGCCAGCAGCCCGGGACAGGGCTCCTACGAGCAGTACTTC.

CDR3 DNA sequence: TGTGCCAGCTCACCAGAGAGAGGGGGAGCTTTCTTT. This gives the protein CASSPERGGAFF. This chain uses TRBV18 with TRBJ1-1; D may be TRBD1 (6 bases). Germline values: CDR1 KGHSH, CDR2 LQKENI. The V and J ends lost 2 bases and 10 bases respectively, with 11 bases between them. The CDR3 runs 12 residues.

The V gene is TRBV25-1, the J gene TRBJ1-2, with D hard to call. CDR3 length equals 14 residues. Trimming stripped 2 bases from V and 8 bases from J, with 15 bases between. Per the germline V gene, CDR1 is MGHDK and CDR2 is SYGVNS. The CDR3 DNA reads TGTGCCAGCAGTGAAGGGATATTTAGACGGGGCTACACCTTC. Translated, it gives CASSEGIFRRGYTF.